The rows below give T cell receptor beta chains drawn from one sample of a study of identical twins. In TCRdb, the 5' RACE reads were re-called with MiXCR into one record per CDR3 protein. The sample consists of approximately 590,000 distinct CDR3 sequences, just under 10% of them appearing once. Separately, the same data were catalogued under a study of yellow fever vaccine responses in identical twins.

What was sequenced was PBMCs. The receptor set was obtained from a woman aged 18 to 35 in good health. CDR3s leave out the opening cysteine and the closing phenylalanine or tryptophan. The D gene is left open where the match is weak.

j_call,v_call,d_call,cdr3_length,cdr3_aa
TRBJ1-6,TRBV7-6,.,12,ASSPGAYNSPLH
TRBJ2-1,TRBV27,TRBD1,13,ASSLLGGREDEQF
TRBJ2-5,TRBV6-1,.,11,ASSPLLGETQY
TRBJ2-5,TRBV14,TRBD1,13,ASSQITGGQETQY
TRBJ2-5,TRBV7-7,.,13,ASSLEVGSQETQY
TRBJ2-3,TRBV7-8,.,12,ASSFTASADTQY
TRBJ2-1,TRBV20-1,TRBD2,11,SARWTRNNEQF
TRBJ1-2,TRBV3-1,.,10,ASSQTRRGYT
TRBJ2-7,TRBV7-2,.,13,ASSLDSRGAREQY
TRBJ2-3,TRBV7-9,TRBD2,15,ASSRVAGDYEADTQY
TRBJ2-1,TRBV20-1,TRBD2,13,SARALAGGYNEQF
TRBJ2-7,TRBV10-3,.,11,AISEPQGYEQY
TRBJ2-3,TRBV11-2,.,13,ASSYSGTSTDTQY
TRBJ2-2,TRBV7-9,.,12,ASSLAQATGELF
TRBJ2-5,TRBV5-1,.,14,ASSPTGGRGQETQY
TRBJ2-1,TRBV25-1,TRBD2,13,ASSVTSGRDNEQF
TRBJ2-1,TRBV5-1,.,14,ASSLGRGSSYNEQF
TRBJ2-7,TRBV7-8,.,12,ASSPRPRLYEQY
TRBJ2-7,TRBV5-1,.,13,ASSLAAEGTYEQY
TRBJ2-5,TRBV20-1,TRBD2,14,SARGAKTSGQETQY
TRBJ2-5,TRBV10-3,TRBD1,13,AISESIQGAETQY
TRBJ1-1,TRBV6-5,.,12,ASSYLGENTEAF
TRBJ2-7,TRBV7-9,TRBD2,14,ASSSRLAPSSYEQY
TRBJ2-5,TRBV7-7,.,11,ASSLAYKGTQY
TRBJ1-4,TRBV5-6,.,13,ASSGQFPTNEKLF
TRBJ2-3,TRBV6-2/TRBV6-3,TRBD1,14,ASSRISWTGADTQY
TRBJ2-5,TRBV5-1,TRBD1,11,ASSQQGGETQY
TRBJ2-7,TRBV5-6,.,11,ASSARGSDEQY
TRBJ2-7,TRBV14,TRBD2,14,ASSQERAGVVNEQY
TRBJ2-3,TRBV28,.,13,ASSFPRQSTDTQY
TRBJ2-7,TRBV29-1,TRBD2,17,SVRDTLRLAPNCSYEQY
TRBJ2-7,TRBV12-3/TRBV12-4,TRBD2,10,AIRGTNYEQY
TRBJ2-2,TRBV5-1,.,11,ASGWILTGELF
TRBJ1-1,TRBV12-3/TRBV12-4,TRBD1,12,ASSGTGGWTEAF
TRBJ2-2,TRBV29-1,TRBD1,12,SVMGQTNTGELF
TRBJ2-3,TRBV6-2/TRBV6-3,TRBD2,16,ASRPRRTSGMITGTQY
TRBJ2-7,TRBV29-1,TRBD1,11,SVQGANSYEQY
TRBJ2-3,TRBV9,.,10,ASSVGGGTQY
TRBJ1-2,TRBV6-1,.,14,ASSVGLTISGYGYT
TRBJ1-6,TRBV20-1,.,12,SARQGRDNSPLH
TRBJ2-3,TRBV11-2,TRBD2,19,ASSLVGGGAVRPLPLDTQY
TRBJ2-1,TRBV6-5,TRBD1,16,ASSSLMMDRDSYNEQF
TRBJ2-1,TRBV7-9,.,10,ASRWGADEQF
TRBJ2-2,TRBV5-5,.,16,ASSMRALTQINTGELF
TRBJ1-2,TRBV29-1,.,11,SVGDPQDSGYT
TRBJ2-7,TRBV12-3/TRBV12-4,.,11,ASSLVYSYEQY